One sample yielded the 21 T cell receptor beta chains listed below, sequenced in a study of T cells after yellow fever vaccination. TCRdb reprocessed the 5' RACE reads with MiXCR, giving one entry per CDR3 protein. The sample has 350,000 to 450,000 distinct CDR3 sequences, about 17% seen once; the top ten hold 15% to 20%. This sample comprised PBMCs, obtained before the yellow fever booster vaccination. The origin of the receptors is a man between 18 and 29 years old who received the YFV17D yellow fever vaccine.

There are a few counts of this clonotype. V usage is TRBV5-6 and J usage is TRBJ1-1, with TRBD1 matching 9 bases. V dropped 1 base and J dropped 7; count of bases not matched to a gene: 5. The CDR3 is 14 amino acids. Germline CDR1 and CDR2: SGHDT and YYEEEE. This CDR3 is CASSLYRGQGEAFF. The CDR3 DNA sequence: TGTGCCAGCAGCTTGTACAGGGGGCAGGGTGAAGCTTTCTTT.

V usage is TRBV6-2 or TRBV6-3 and J usage is TRBJ2-7, with D unresolved. This CDR3 is built from 14 residues. Germline assignment: CDR1 MNHEY and CDR2 SVGEGT. V was shortened by 6 bases and J by 2 bases, with 14 bases between the two germline ends. The CDR3: CASSASDTPYEQYV. The CDR3, as DNA: TGTGCCAGCAGCGCCTCCGACACCCCCTACGAGCAGTACGTC.

This sequence joins TRBV6-5 and TRBJ2-7, with D perhaps TRBD2 (7 bases). The CDR3 spans 15 residues. CDR1 and CDR2 from the germline V gene are MNHEY and SVGAGI. Trimming left V 3 bases short and J 1 base short, with 13 bases between. CDR3 loop: CASSYSGGLSYEQYF. The CDR3 DNA reads TGTGCCAGCAGTTATTCGGGGGGCCTATCCTACGAGCAGTACTTC.

A word on this clonotype: Relative to the germline gene, one junction end is altered; a read error may explain this. This chain links TRBV6-1 with TRBJ1-1; D is perhaps TRBD1 (6 bases). Germline CDR1 MNHNS, CDR2 SASEGT. The CDR3 is made up of 14 amino acids. The CDR3 region has the DNA TGTGCCATCAGTGACCAACAGGGTAAGACTGAAGCTTTCTTT. Residues: CAISDQQGKTEAFF.

The V gene is TRBV6-5, the J gene TRBJ2-1; 8 positions agree with TRBD2. This CDR3 is built from 16 residues. Trimming removed 5 bases from V and 3 bases from J; junction bases left unmatched: 9. Per germline, CDR1 MNHEY and CDR2 SVGAGI. The CDR3 nucleotides are TGTGCCAGCAGTCTTACTTGGGCGGGGGGCTACAATGAGCAGTTCTTC. Amino acids: CASSLTWAGGYNEQFF.

This clonotype has ten or more counts. The gene calls are TRBV7-2 and TRBJ2-2; 11 bases align to TRBD1. CDR3 length: 16 amino acids. V was pared by 4 bases and J by 3 bases, with 4 bases of the junction left unmatched. Germline loops: CDR1 SGHTA, CDR2 FQGNSA. The CDR3 region has the DNA TGTGCCAGCAGCTCACGGACAGGGGGCGACACCGGGGAGCTGTTTTTT. It yields the protein CASSSRTGGDTGELFF.

This clonotype was seen more than once but under ten times. The chain employs TRBV28 and TRBJ1-5; D may be TRBD1 (5 bases). From germline, CDR1 is MDHEN and CDR2 SYDVKM. The length of the CDR3 is 14 residues. Deletions cut 7 bases from V and 6 bases from J, with 16 bases between. CDR3 nucleotide sequence: TGTGCCAGCAAGTGGGGAGGGGATTTTCAGCCCCAGCATTTT. Amino acid sequence: CASKWGGDFQPQHF.

This rearrangement joins TRBV2 to TRBJ1-5; 9 bases are shared with TRBD1. CDR1 SNHLY and CDR2 FYNNEI come from the germline V gene. With V trimmed by 6 bases and J by 0 bases, 6 bases remained unmatched. The CDR3 spans 16 residues. Written as DNA, the CDR3 is TGTGCCAGCAGACGGACAGGGGACGATAGCAATCAGCCCCAGCATTTT. It specifies CASRRTGDDSNQPQHF.

The rearrangement uses TRBV30 and TRBJ2-3, with D unresolved. V was cut by 0 bases and J by 5 bases, with 12 bases left in between. Germline CDR1 reads GTSNPN; CDR2 reads SVGIG (reference sequence). This CDR3 is 14 amino acids long. The CDR3 DNA follows: TGTGCCTGGAGTGTGGGAACAGCGCGAGATACGCAGTATTTT. Encoded protein: CAWSVGTARDTQYF.

This chain links TRBV7-8 with TRBJ2-3, with 8 nucleotides matching TRBD2. V dropped 10 bases and J dropped 2; count of bases not matched to a gene: 8. The length of the CDR3 is 14 residues. Germline V lookup: CDR1 SGHVS, CDR2 FQNEAQ. CDR3 in amino acids: CATTLLAATDTQYF. The CDR3 nucleotides are TGTGCCACCACGCTACTAGCGGCCACAGATACGCAGTATTTT.

Only a few counts were recorded for this clonotype. The chain joins TRBV19 to TRBJ2-1; 12 nucleotides match TRBD1. The CDR3 has 19 amino acids. With 0 bases clipped from V and 4 bases from J, the junction kept 10 bases outside the gene matches. The germline V gene encodes CDR1 LNHDA and CDR2 SQIVND (reference sequence). CDR3: CASSIDSSGQGASYNEQFF. CDR3 coding DNA: TGTGCCAGTAGTATAGATTCCTCGGGACAGGGGGCTTCGTACAATGAGCAGTTCTTC.

V usage is TRBV5-1 and J usage is TRBJ1-1, with unresolved D. Trimming took 0 bases from V and 0 from J, leaving 6 bases between them. The CDR3 spans 14 residues. The germline V gene encodes CDR1 SGHRS and CDR2 YFSETQ. CDR3 sequence (DNA): TGCGCCAGCAGCTTGGTCTACGTGAACACTGAAGCTTTCTTT. Translation: CASSLVYVNTEAFF.

J is TRBJ2-2 and V is TRBV6-2 or TRBV6-3, with TRBD1 matching 8 bases. The trim removed 4 bases at V and 5 bases at J, leaving 9 bases unmatched. The CDR3 runs to 16 residues. The germline CDR1 and CDR2 sequences are MNHEY and SVGEGT. The CDR3 protein is CASSSEDRVGTGELFF. CDR3 in DNA: TGTGCCAGCAGTTCCGAGGACAGGGTGGGGACCGGGGAGCTGTTTTTT.

The chain employs TRBV5-1 and TRBJ1-1, with D perhaps TRBD1 (5 bases). Trimming stripped 0 bases from V and 3 bases from J, with 9 bases between. The CDR3 spans 14 residues. Germline CDR1 is SGHRS and CDR2 is YFSETQ. CDR3 sequence (DNA): TGCGCCAGCAGCTTGGTCGGGGCGGACACTGAAGCTTTCTTT. This codes for CASSLVGADTEAFF.

This chain connects TRBV5-4 to TRBJ2-5; 11 nucleotides match TRBD2. Germline assignment: CDR1 SGHNT and CDR2 YYREEE (reference sequence). Trimming at V came to 2 bases and at J to 1 base, leaving 1 base not matched to a gene. There are 15 residues in the CDR3. DNA of the CDR3: TGTGCCAGCAGCTTTAGCGGGGGGGCCCAAGAGACCCAGTACTTC. This encodes CASSFSGGAQETQYF. The entire variable domain, with the rest obtained from reference TRBV5-4 and TRBJ2-5, is as follows: ETGVTQSPTHLIKTRGQQVTLRCSSQSGHNTVSWYQQALGQGPQFIFQYYREEENGRGNFPPRFSGLQFPNYSSELNVNALELDDSALYLCASSFSGGAQETQYFGPGTRLLVL.

This clonotype was seen more than once but under ten times. The rearrangement links TRBV19 to TRBJ1-1; maybe TRBD1 (5 bases). V shed 3 bases and J shed 0 bases, with 8 bases lying between them. Germline V lookup: CDR1 LNHDA, CDR2 SQIVND (reference sequence). This CDR3 is 14 amino acids long. The CDR3 DNA reads as TGTGCCAGTAGTATTACAGGAATGAACACTGAAGCTTTCTTT. Translated: CASSITGMNTEAFF.

There are a few counts of this clonotype. The chain has TRBV29-1 and TRBJ2-7; perhaps TRBD1 as D (5 bases). There are 12 residues in the CDR3. Trimming took 4 bases from V and 7 from J, leaving 14 bases between them. Germline CDR1 SQVTM, CDR2 ANQGSEA. In DNA, the CDR3 is TGCAGCGTTGGGGCAGGGTTGGGGGAGCAGTACTTC. Protein sequence: CSVGAGLGEQYF.

This clonotype was detected a few times. V is TRBV12-3 or TRBV12-4 and J is TRBJ2-7; perhaps TRBD2 as D (5 bases). There are 14 residues in the CDR3. Between the trimmed V and J ends, which lost 7 bases and 3 bases, there was a span of 16 bases. The CDR3 protein is CASTRNSARYEQYF. CDR3 nucleotide sequence: TGTGCCAGCACTCGTAATAGCGCCCGCTACGAGCAGTACTTC.

The chain joins TRBV6-5 to TRBJ1-1; D is perhaps TRBD1 (5 bases). The V end was cut by 2 bases, the J end by 4 bases, with 11 bases between. The CDR3 is made up of 14 amino acids. The germline CDR1 and CDR2 sequences are MNHEY and SVGAGI. The CDR3 nucleotides are TGTGCCAGCAGTTACGCAACAGGTCTCACTGAAGCTTTCTTT. This encodes CASSYATGLTEAFF.

The chain combines TRBV7-8 with TRBJ2-7; TRBD1 matches 7 bases. Germline V gene data show CDR1 as SGHVS and CDR2 as FQNEAQ. The CDR3 spans 16 residues. Trimming removed 2 bases from V and 2 bases from J; junction bases left unmatched: 9. The CDR3 loop is CASSLRPGQKPYEQYV. CDR3 DNA: TGTGCCAGCAGCTTAAGGCCGGGACAGAAACCCTACGAGCAGTACGTC.

This clonotype turned up a few times. V usage is TRBV10-3 and J usage is TRBJ2-3; D is uncertain. CDR1 and CDR2 from the germline V gene are ENHRY and SYGVKD. The length of the CDR3 is 12 residues. V shed 3 bases and J shed 6 bases, with 7 bases lying between them. The CDR3 bases are TGTGCCATCAGTGACCAAGGGGATACGCAGTATTTT. It translates to CAISDQGDTQYF.